The 27 T cell receptor beta chains below come from one sample, sequenced in a study of early T cells in non-severe SARS-CoV-2 infection (dated by TCRdb to the early 2020s). Libraries were built with 5' RACE. The sample was run on a NextSeq 500. The public reads were reanalyzed by TCRdb: fastp trimming at Q25, MiXCR alignment, in-frame beta chains only. Here each entry gathers all rows of one CDR3 protein and keeps the most common genes and DNA. Recorded for this sample are under 85,000 distinct CDR3 sequences; 9% to 15% of them occurred a single time. The ten largest make up roughly a sixth of the sample. Sequences were derived from whole blood, sampled at baseline. The receptors stem from an adult who was a healthcare worker with PCR-confirmed SARS-CoV-2 infection or an uninfected control (not recorded which). The donor label of this sample is uncertain.

This clonotype occurred a few times. CDR3 sequence: CASSLIPGRVETQYF. CDR3 nucleotide sequence: TGTGCCAGCAGCTTAATTCCGGGAAGAGTGGAGACCCAGTACTTC. The V call is TRBV7-3, the J call TRBJ2-5; TRBD2 is a possible D gene (5 bases). CDR1 is SGHTA, CDR2 FQGTGA, per germline. This CDR3 spans 15 amino acids. Trimming removed 1 base at V and 5 bases at J, with 14 bases between.

This chain joins TRBV7-8 and TRBJ1-1; 7 bases match TRBD1. CDR1 is SGHVS and CDR2 is FQNEAQ in the germline V gene. The length of the CDR3 is 15 residues. With V trimmed by 0 bases and J by 0 bases, 1 base remained unmatched. Written as DNA, the CDR3 is TGTGCCAGCAGCTTAGCGCAGGGGGTGAACACTGAAGCTTTCTTT. The encoded protein is CASSLAQGVNTEAFF.

In this sample, this clonotype turned up a few times. V is TRBV11-2 and J is TRBJ2-6; 8 positions match TRBD2. The J segment lost 2 bases and the V segment lost 5 bases, leaving 8 bases of the junction unmatched. The CDR3 contains 17 residues. CDR1 is SGHAT, CDR2 FQNNGV, per germline. CDR3 sequence: CASSDQYGRAGANVLTF. The CDR3 DNA is TGTGCCAGCAGCGACCAGTACGGGAGGGCTGGGGCCAACGTCCTGACTTTC.

This clonotype showed up just a few times. This sequence joins TRBV7-9 and TRBJ2-1; TRBD1 matches at 9 bases. Per germline, CDR1 SEHNR and CDR2 FQNEAQ (reference sequence). Trimming removed 1 base from V and 9 bases from J; junction bases left unmatched: 4. The CDR3 is made up of 14 amino acids. As DNA, the CDR3 is TGTGCCAGCAGCTTAGTCCGACAGGGGGGTGAGCAGTTCTTC. This gives the protein CASSLVRQGGEQFF.

This clonotype has only a few counts. This chain connects TRBV4-3 to TRBJ2-2, with 8 bases that match TRBD2. Germline lookup yields CDR1 LGHNA and CDR2 YSLEER. The CDR3 contains 18 residues. The ends lost 4 bases at V and 4 bases at J; junction bases unmatched: 14. The DNA for the CDR3 is TGCGCCAGCAGCCCCCAGCGGGGGAGCGGACCCCTCACCGGGGAGCTGTTTTTT. This encodes CASSPQRGSGPLTGELFF.

This clonotype was counted ten times or more. The chain couples TRBV7-9 to TRBJ1-6; unclear D gene. V was pared by 1 base and J by 5 bases, with 6 bases between. The CDR3 spans 14 residues. Germline CDR1 SEHNR, CDR2 FQNEAQ (reference sequence). DNA for the CDR3: TGTGCCAGCAGCTTAGACAGCGATAATTCACCCCTCCACTTT. Translating gives CASSLDSDNSPLHF.

This clonotype was counted ten times or more. The genes are TRBV20-1 and TRBJ1-2, with unresolved D. Germline V gene lookup returns CDR1 DFQATT and CDR2 SNEGSKA (reference sequence). The CDR3 runs 11 residues. The CDR3 bases are TGCTCAATACCGGAGTTTTATGGCTACACCTTC. It specifies CSIPEFYGYTF.

This clonotype was detected a few times. The rearrangement links TRBV11-2 to TRBJ2-3; the match to TRBD2 covers 10 bases. The V gene end was trimmed by 1 base and the J gene end by 0 bases; junction bases not matched to a gene: 7. The CDR3 loop spans 18 amino acids. Germline assignment: CDR1 SGHAT and CDR2 FQNNGV. The CDR3 nucleotides read TGTGCCAGCAGCTTAGGAGCTAGCGGGGGAGCTAGCACAGATACGCAGTATTTT. It encodes CASSLGASGGASTDTQYF.

This clonotype was seen many times. The rearrangement joins TRBV7-7 to TRBJ2-1; D not resolved. V was shortened by 0 bases and J by 8 bases, with 11 bases between the two germline ends. The CDR3 runs to 14 residues. Germline lookup yields CDR1 SSHAT and CDR2 FNYEAQ (reference sequence). CDR3 protein: CASSLADNRHEQFF. DNA of the CDR3: TGTGCCAGCAGCTTAGCCGACAATCGGCATGAGCAGTTCTTC. Combining the CDR3 with reference TRBV7-7 and TRBJ2-1 gives the whole variable domain GAGVSQSPRYKVTKRGQDVTLRCDPISSHATLYWYQQALGQGPEFLTYFNYEAQPDKSGLPSDRFSAERPEGSISTLTIQRTEQRDSAMYRCASSLADNRHEQFFGPGTRLTVL.

The V gene is TRBV5-5, the J gene TRBJ2-1, with 9 bases that match TRBD1. Trimming took 4 bases from V and 4 from J; bases not matched to a gene: 6. The CDR3 consists of 15 residues. Looked up from germline, CDR1 is SGHKS and CDR2 is YYEKEE (reference sequence). The CDR3 loop reads CASSTGQGRYNEQFF. Here the CDR3 DNA reads TGTGCCAGCAGCACTGGACAGGGGAGGTACAATGAGCAGTTCTTC.

The rearrangement joins TRBV10-1 to TRBJ2-5; D gene uncertain. CDR1 is WNHNN and CDR2 is SYGVQD in the germline V gene (reference sequence). The CDR3 is made up of 11 amino acids. Trimming removed 4 bases at V and 4 bases at J, with 4 bases between. CDR3 coding DNA: TGCGCCAGCAGTGGACGAGAGACCCAGTACTTC. It encodes CASSGRETQYF.

The chain is built from TRBV3-1 and TRBJ2-3, with no clear D. The length of the CDR3 is 12 residues. The germline V gene has CDR1 LGHDT and CDR2 YNNKEL (reference sequence). Between the trimmed V and J ends, which lost 4 bases and 5 bases, there was a span of 7 bases. The CDR3 reads CASSPLGDTQYF. The CDR3 nucleotides are TGTGCCAGCAGCCCCCTCGGAGATACGCAGTATTTT.

This clonotype was counted only a few times. The chain links TRBV11-2 to TRBJ2-7, with a tentative D call TRBD1 (5 bases). With 7 bases removed from V and 0 bases from J, the gap between germline ends came to 13 bases. The CDR3 has 14 residues. Germline CDR1 is SGHAT and CDR2 is FQNNGV. The DNA of the CDR3 is TGTGCCAGCACCTGGGGCCAGGGCTCCTACGAGCAGTACTTC. Residues: CASTWGQGSYEQYF.

The V gene is TRBV29-1, the J gene TRBJ2-1, with D perhaps matching TRBD1 or TRBD2 (5 bases each). This CDR3 comprises 14 residues. In germline, CDR1 is SQVTM, CDR2 ANQGSEA. Deletions cut 0 bases from V and 6 bases from J, with 12 bases between. The CDR3 coding sequence is TGCAGCGTTGAAGAAAGGCAGGGACCCAATGAGCAGTTCTTC. Amino acid sequence: CSVEERQGPNEQFF.

The chain has TRBV25-1 and TRBJ2-1; unclear D gene. V dropped 0 bases and J dropped 5 bases, with 8 bases sitting between them. Germline V CDR1 and CDR2: MGHDK, SYGVNS. The CDR3 has 14 residues. CDR3 sequence: CASSEYTIHNEQFF. The DNA of the CDR3 is TGTGCCAGCAGTGAATATACGATCCACAATGAGCAGTTCTTC.

There are a few counts of this clonotype. The chain joins TRBV12-3 or TRBV12-4 to TRBJ2-3; 11 nucleotides agree with TRBD2. The length of the CDR3 is 17 residues. V trimming: 6 bases; J trimming: 3 bases; junction bases outside the gene matches: 11. CDR3 loop: CASSPSLAGGGTDTQYF. In DNA form, the CDR3 reads TGTGCCAGCAGCCCTAGCCTAGCGGGAGGTGGAACAGATACGCAGTATTTT.

The sample holds a few counts of this clonotype. The chain joins TRBV9 to TRBJ1-2; 9 nucleotides match TRBD1. CDR1 and CDR2 (germline): SGDLS, YYNGEE. The V segment lost 4 bases and the J segment 7 bases; nucleotides outside the gene matches: 8. The CDR3 has 14 amino acids. CDR3 sequence: CASSPGQGRLGYTF. As DNA, the CDR3 is TGTGCCAGCAGCCCGGGACAGGGAAGGCTTGGCTACACCTTC.

The V and J genes are TRBV12-3 or TRBV12-4 and TRBJ2-1; 8 bases are a match to TRBD1. CDR3 size: 15 residues. Trimming removed 5 bases from V and 5 bases from J; junction bases left unmatched: 8. CDR3 region: CASSNPGGRNNEQFF. In DNA, the CDR3 is TGTGCCAGCAGTAACCCAGGGGGCCGGAACAATGAGCAGTTCTTC.

This chain uses TRBV4-1 with TRBJ2-5; TRBD1 agrees at 8 bases. Germline CDR1 reads MGHRA; CDR2 reads YSYEKL. V shed 0 bases and J 4 bases; nucleotides not matched to a gene: 7. The CDR3 covers 16 residues. The CDR3 nucleotides are TGCGCCAGCAGCCAAGAATGGACCAGGGGGCGAGAGACCCAGTACTTC. Translating gives CASSQEWTRGRETQYF.

This clonotype was recorded a few times. This rearrangement joins TRBV21-1 to TRBJ2-3; the DNA was not compared with TRBD2, the D call given in the table. TRBV21-1 is labeled a pseudogene. The CDR3 contains 14 residues. CDR3 DNA: TGTGCCAGCACCCGCCTCTATAGCGGTTATACGCAGTATTTT. It is translated as CASTRLYSGYTQYF.

CDR3 sequence reads: CAWSVWRGNSPLHF. The CDR3 DNA sequence: TGTGCCTGGAGTGTCTGGAGGGGGAATTCACCCCTCCACTTT. The chain links TRBV30 to TRBJ1-6; D possibly corresponds to TRBD1 (6 bases). CDR1 and CDR2 from the germline V gene are GTSNPN and SVGIG (reference sequence). Trimming stripped 0 bases from V and 7 bases from J, with 10 bases between. The CDR3 spans 14 residues.

This clonotype occurred a few times. V is TRBV7-9 and J is TRBJ1-3; weak D call: TRBD1 (6 bases). Germline V gene sequence: CDR1 SEHNR, CDR2 FQNEAQ (reference sequence). The V end lost 3 bases, the J end lost 0 bases, and 15 bases lay between the germline ends. The CDR3 runs 17 residues. The CDR3 spells CASSLRAGHLSGNTIYF. The DNA of the CDR3 is TGTGCCAGCAGCTTGAGGGCGGGACACCTCTCTGGAAACACCATATATTTT.

This CDR3 reads CASSLQGAGGYTF. The CDR3 nucleotides read TGTGCCAGCAGTTTACAGGGGGCAGGTGGCTACACCTTC. The chain combines TRBV12-3 or TRBV12-4 with TRBJ1-2; TRBD1 agrees at 8 bases. V lost 2 bases to trimming and J lost 7 bases; unmatched junction nucleotides: 3. The CDR3 has 13 amino acids.

On this clonotype: Possible read error: a much larger clone is one base away. This chain links TRBV11-2 with TRBJ2-1, with 7 bases lining up with TRBD2. The V gene's germline CDR1 is SGHAT and CDR2 FQNNGV. The CDR3 is 15 residues long. V shed 6 bases, J shed 8 bases, and the junction held 13 bases outside the gene matches. The CDR3 DNA reads as TGTGCCAGCAGTTGCAGCGGGACGGCCCTCGATGAGCAGTTCTTC. Protein sequence: CASSCSGTALDEQFF.

The CDR3, as DNA: TGTGCCAGCAGTATGGCAGATACGCAGTATTTT. It yields the protein CASSMADTQYF. The gene calls are TRBV2 and TRBJ2-3; D uncertain. Deletions cut 5 bases from V and 4 bases from J, with 4 bases between. The CDR3 consists of 11 residues. Per the germline V gene, CDR1 is SNHLY and CDR2 is FYNNEI.

This clonotype was seen ten or more times. The rearrangement links TRBV7-6 to TRBJ2-1; 8 bases match TRBD2. V shed 6 bases, J shed 3 bases, and the junction held 10 bases outside the gene matches. The CDR3 extends over 16 amino acids. CDR1 and CDR2 (germline): SGHVS, FNYEAQ. CDR3 nucleotides: TGTGCCAGCAGTCCTATGAGCGGGGGTAACTACAATGAGCAGTTCTTC. Protein: CASSPMSGGNYNEQFF.

The rearrangement joins TRBV6-2 or TRBV6-3 to TRBJ2-6; D gene unclear. V was pared by 1 base and J by 2 bases, with 6 bases between. Germline values: CDR1 MNHEY, CDR2 SVGEGT. The CDR3 covers 15 residues. In nucleotides, the CDR3 is TGTGCCAGCAGTTACTATGGGGCTGGGGCCAACGTCCTGACTTTC. It translates to CASSYYGAGANVLTF.